This T cell receptor (beta chain) was sequenced in a study of shared clonotypes between healthy human individuals. Findings and caveats of the study: Naive subsets typically showed greater estimated richness than memory subsets. Clonotype sharing among donors was thought likely to change with sequencing depth.

Regarding this clone: As yet, its antigen is unknown.

Profiled with immunoSEQ multiplex PCR; TCRdb holds only in-frame clones, not every one. The table has about 2,100,000 clones, about 92% seen once. Naive CD8 cells lacked CD45RO and underwent positive selection for CCR7, leaving out terminally differentiated effector memory CD45RA+ cells. Sample: naive CD8+ T cells from PBMCs. The sequence came from a man aged 18 to 29 in good health. Some clones in this sample may be carry-over from other donors' samples.

CDR3 protein: CASSARGYEQYF. The CDR3 DNA sequence: TGTGCCAGCAGCGCGAGAGGGTACGAGCAGTACTTC. The gene calls are TRBV5-6 and TRBJ2-5; possibly TRBD2 for D (5 bases). Matching the DNA end better, TRBJ2-7 makes the J call doubtful. The CDR3 is 12 amino acids. CDR1 is SGHDT and CDR2 is YYEEEE in the germline V gene.